The T cell receptor (beta chain) described here comes from a study of human T cells and chemical hapten exposure. In the study overall: Diphenylcyclopropenone was applied weekly to patients' scalps across the roughly 24-week study.

This clonotype was recorded at least ten times. Described time point: patch test 1, 2 weeks after DPC sensitization. Stated treatment: therapeutic diphenylcyclopropenone sensitization with weekly scalp DPC. The germline V gene encodes CDR1 LGHNA and CDR2 YSLEER. The CDR3 is 14 amino acids. Trimming left V 1 base short and J 4 bases short, with 7 bases between. Each CDR3 protein is one row after TCRdb ran MiXCR on the RACE reads. Here the sample spans 300,000 to 400,000 distinct CDR3 sequences, about 7% being singletons. The genes are TRBV4-3 and TRBJ2-2, with D uncertain. The specimen comprised whole blood, sampled in connection with sensitization to the hapten diphenylcyclopropenone (DPC). The TCR originated in a woman aged 18-29 years with alopecia areata. Some clones in this sample may be carry-over from other donors' samples. CDR3 loop: CASSQGEGTGELFF. CDR3 nucleotide sequence: TGCGCCAGCAGCCAAGGTGAAGGCACCGGGGAGCTGTTTTTT.